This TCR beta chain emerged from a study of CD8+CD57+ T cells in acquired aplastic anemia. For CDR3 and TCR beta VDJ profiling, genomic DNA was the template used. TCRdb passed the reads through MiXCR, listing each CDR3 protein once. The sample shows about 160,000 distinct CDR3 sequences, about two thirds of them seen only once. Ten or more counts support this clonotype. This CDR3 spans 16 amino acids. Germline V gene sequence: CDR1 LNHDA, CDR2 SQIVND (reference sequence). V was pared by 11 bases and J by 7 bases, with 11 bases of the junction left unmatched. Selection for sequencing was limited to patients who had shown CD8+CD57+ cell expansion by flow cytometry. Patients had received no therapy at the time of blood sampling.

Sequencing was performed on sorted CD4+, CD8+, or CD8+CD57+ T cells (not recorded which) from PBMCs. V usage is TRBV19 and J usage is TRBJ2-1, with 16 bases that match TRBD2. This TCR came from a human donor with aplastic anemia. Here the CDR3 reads CALHLGTSGRANEQFF. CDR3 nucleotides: TGTGCCCTCCACTTGGGGACTAGCGGGAGGGCAAATGAGCAGTTCTTC.